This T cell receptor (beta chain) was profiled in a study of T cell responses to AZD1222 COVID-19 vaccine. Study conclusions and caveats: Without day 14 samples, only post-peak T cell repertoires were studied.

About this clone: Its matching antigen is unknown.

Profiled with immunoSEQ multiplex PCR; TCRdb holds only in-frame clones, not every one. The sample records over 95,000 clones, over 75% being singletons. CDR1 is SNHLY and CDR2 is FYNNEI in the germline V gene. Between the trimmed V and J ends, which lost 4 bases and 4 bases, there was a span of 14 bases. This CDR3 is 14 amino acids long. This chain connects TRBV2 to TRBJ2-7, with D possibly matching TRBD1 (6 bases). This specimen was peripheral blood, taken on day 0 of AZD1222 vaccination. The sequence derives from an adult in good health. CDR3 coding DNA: TGTGCCAGCAGTGCAGCAGGGGAAGGTTACGAGCAGTACTTC. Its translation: CASSAAGEGYEQYF.